This entry lists 12 T cell receptor beta chains sequenced from one sample in a study of shared T cell receptors in the human thymus (dated by TCRdb to the early 2020s). The library was built by means of the immunoSEQ multiplex PCR assay. TCRdb re-hosts the immuneACCESS table, in-frame sequences only. Its copies lack some clones; in the studies checked, an unresolved V gene accounts for under half of them, and the cause for the rest is not known. This sample has hundreds of thousands of clones in its table, and over 75% of those were observed once. Of the sample, 0.0095% to 0.011% falls within the top ten clones. These records were also assigned to another study, of human thymus T cells.

The source material was thymocytes. The receptors stem from a boy under two years old with a congenital heart defect. Donor details come from another sample of the same person, matched by shared clones.

This sequence joins TRBV25-1 and TRBJ2-7, with 8 nucleotides matching TRBD1. The germline gives CDR1 MGHDK, CDR2 SYGVNS. J was trimmed by 3 bases and V by 5 bases; bases with no gene match: 9. CDR3 length: 15 residues. CDR3 sequence reads: CASSFTEGTGYEQYF. As DNA, the CDR3 is TGTGCCAGCAGTTTCACCGAGGGGACAGGCTACGAGCAGTACTTC.

This clone was detected a few times. The rearrangement joins TRBV4-3 to TRBJ1-2; TRBD1 matches at 10 bases. This CDR3 region has 16 residues. V was clipped by 4 bases and J by 8 bases; unmatched bases: 13. Germline loops: CDR1 LGHNA, CDR2 YSLEER. The CDR3 reads CASSRQETGTGVGYTF. The DNA for the CDR3 is TGCGCCAGCAGCCGCCAAGAGACAGGGACAGGGGTGGGCTACACCTTC.

The CDR3 region is CASSQERDPSYEQFF. CDR3 nucleotides: TGCGCCAGCAGCCAGGAACGCGATCCTAGCTATGAGCAGTTCTTC. The chain uses TRBV4-3 and TRBJ2-1, with D maybe TRBD2 (5 bases). Germline CDR1 and CDR2: LGHNA and YSLEER. The CDR3 has 15 residues. Trimming removed 3 bases from V and 8 bases from J, with 17 bases in between.

Turning to this clone: This sample includes further DNA sequences coding for the same CDR3. This chain joins TRBV15 and TRBJ2-7; D gene ambiguous. Germline CDR1 is LNHNV and CDR2 is YYDKDF (reference sequence). The V and J ends lost 0 bases and 3 bases respectively, with 6 bases between them. This CDR3 has 13 amino acids. The CDR3 DNA reads as TGTGCCACCAGCAGAGATCGGGTCTACGAGCAGTACTTC. As protein: CATSRDRVYEQYF.

The chain employs TRBV5-1 and TRBJ1-3, with TRBD1 matching over 8 bases. The CDR3 runs to 17 residues. CDR1 SGHRS and CDR2 YFSETQ come from the germline V gene. The V gene end was trimmed by 0 bases and the J gene end by 8 bases; junction bases not matched to a gene: 13. CDR3 nucleotides: TGCGCCAGCAGCTTGGCAGGACAGGGAATACCAAGGGACACCATATATTTT. It translates to CASSLAGQGIPRDTIYF. The full variable domain, with the rest looked up from reference TRBV5-1 and TRBJ1-3, is KAGVTQTPRYLIKTRGQQVTLSCSPISGHRSVSWYQQTPGQGLQFLFEYFSETQRNKGNFPGRFSGRQFSNSRSEMNVSTLELGDSALYLCASSLAGQGIPRDTIYFGEGSWLTVV.

V gene TRBV27 combines with J gene TRBJ1-5; 7 bases are shared with TRBD1. The trim removed 1 base at V and 0 bases at J, leaving 6 bases unmatched. CDR1 is MNHEY, CDR2 SMNVEV, per germline (reference sequence). The CDR3 sequence is 17 residues long. The CDR3 loop is CASSLYRDSDSNQPQHF. CDR3 sequence (DNA): TGTGCCAGCAGTTTATACCGGGACAGCGATAGCAATCAGCCCCAGCATTTT.

The chain carries TRBV12-5 and TRBJ1-2, with unresolved D. This CDR3 spans 15 amino acids. Germline CDR1 is LGHNT and CDR2 is FRNRAP. V gave up 0 bases and J gave up 1 base, with 9 bases separating them. This chain's CDR3 is CASGLVRGGNYGYTF. As DNA, the CDR3 is TGTGCTAGTGGTTTGGTCCGCGGCGGTAACTATGGCTACACCTTC.

This clone has more than one count but fewer than ten. This chain links TRBV2 with TRBJ1-1; 7 bases map to TRBD1. Germline trimming cut 2 bases from V and 3 bases from J; bases unmatched to any gene: 12. CDR3 length: 17 amino acids. CDR1 and CDR2 from the germline V gene are SNHLY and FYNNEI. The CDR3 coding sequence is TGTGCCAGCAGTGAAAAACTAGGGGGCAGGGAGGACACTGAAGCTTTCTTT. It specifies CASSEKLGGREDTEAFF.

This chain joins TRBV19 and TRBJ1-5; 8 bases map to TRBD1. After removal of 5 bases from V and 6 bases from J, the junction contained 18 bases not matched to a gene. Looked up from germline, CDR1 is LNHDA and CDR2 is SQIVND (reference sequence). The CDR3 runs to 18 residues. CDR3: CASSSVFPQGVRLQPQHF. The CDR3 DNA is TGTGCCAGTAGTTCTGTATTTCCACAGGGGGTCAGGCTTCAGCCCCAGCATTTT.

The rearrangement uses TRBV5-1 and TRBJ1-2; TRBD1 aligns across 8 bases. The CDR3 sequence is 13 residues long. Germline assignment: CDR1 SGHRS and CDR2 YFSETQ. J was trimmed by 6 bases and V by 0 bases; bases with no gene match: 1. This CDR3 reads CASSLVTGDGYTF. In DNA, the CDR3 is TGCGCCAGCAGCTTGGTGACAGGGGATGGCTACACCTTC.

The V gene is TRBV28, the J gene TRBJ2-5, with TRBD2 matching over 8 bases. The junction had 9 bases not matched to a gene; V was cut back by 8 bases and J by 4 bases. The CDR3 totals 14 residues. The V gene's germline CDR1 is MDHEN and CDR2 SYDVKM. The CDR3 DNA is TGTGCCAGCTCCGACCCGGGGGGGATAGAGACCCAGTACTTC. This sequence encodes CASSDPGGIETQYF.

As for this clone: Its ends do not fully match the called genes, so a read error is possible. V and J are TRBV6-6 and TRBJ2-1; 7 bases map to TRBD2. Germline V gene data show CDR1 as MNHNY and CDR2 as SVGAGI (reference sequence). The CDR3 spans 15 residues. The CDR3 region is CASSCGGVSFNEQFF. CDR3 DNA sequence: TGTGCCAGCAGTTGCGGGGGAGTTTCCTTCAATGAGCAGTTCTTC.